What follows are 21 T cell receptor beta chains derived from one specimen sequenced in a study of beta chain features in type 1 diabetes (dated by TCRdb to 2017 to 2018). Library construction relied on the immunoSEQ multiplex PCR assay. All of the isolated RNA was reverse transcribed with the High Capacity cDNA Reverse Transcription Kit, so expressed TCRB transcripts were sequenced. Imported from immuneACCESS, the table was reduced by TCRdb to in-frame sequences with V and J called. These copies leave out some clones; in studies compared against another copy, an unresolved V gene accounts for under half, and the cause of the remainder is not known. This sample has about 320,000 clones in its table, and around 15% of those were observed once. The top ten clonotypes cover about 6.7% of the sample. The specimen sequenced was central memory CD4+ T cells from blood. The receptors were sampled from a man between 25 and 39 years old in good health.

The V and J genes are TRBV25-1 and TRBJ2-1, with TRBD2 matching over 8 bases. The CDR3 loop spans 16 amino acids. Germline values: CDR1 MGHDK, CDR2 SYGVNS. Germline trimming cut 7 bases from V and 7 bases from J; bases unmatched to any gene: 15. The CDR3 region has the DNA TGTGCCAGCACAGCGGGAGAAGGTTTTGGACGGAATGAGCAGTTCTTC. This sequence encodes CASTAGEGFGRNEQFF.

This clone has only a few counts. The gene calls are TRBV4-2 and TRBJ2-5, with TRBD2 matching over 13 bases. V lost 3 bases, J lost 3 bases, and 4 bases stayed unmatched. The CDR3 has 16 amino acids. Germline V gene data show CDR1 as LGHNA and CDR2 as YNFKEQ. CDR3 DNA: TGTGCCAGCAGCCAGGGACTAGCGGGGCAAAAAGAGACCCAGTACTTC. Its translation is CASSQGLAGQKETQYF.

This clone appeared a few times. V and J are TRBV11-3 and TRBJ2-2; 9 nucleotides line up with TRBD1. Unmatched junction bases numbered 7, after V lost 5 bases and J lost 6 bases. Germline V gene lookup returns CDR1 SGHNT and CDR2 YENEEA. This CDR3 comprises 15 residues. The CDR3 DNA reads as TGTGCCAGCAGCCCACCGGGACAGGGAGCCGGGGAGCTGTTTTTT. Translating it yields CASSPPGQGAGELFF.

This clone was seen at least ten times. The genes are TRBV15 and TRBJ2-7; D call uncertain. In germline, CDR1 is LNHNV, CDR2 YYDKDF (reference sequence). V dropped 0 bases and J dropped 0 bases, with 6 bases sitting between them. The CDR3 sequence is 14 residues long. The CDR3 here is CATSRDRSSYEQYF. CDR3 nucleotides: TGTGCCACCAGCAGAGACCGGAGCTCCTACGAGCAGTACTTC.

The chain employs TRBV7-2 and TRBJ2-3; 10 nucleotides align to TRBD2. The CDR3 has 15 amino acids. The J segment lost 5 bases and the V segment lost 5 bases, leaving 7 bases of the junction unmatched. CDR1 is SGHTA, CDR2 FQGNSA, per germline. As DNA, the CDR3 is TGTGCCAGCAGCCCCCTAGCGGGAGCGCTAGATACGCAGTATTTT. Encoded protein: CASSPLAGALDTQYF.

Ten or more counts support this clone. The V gene is TRBV11-2, the J gene TRBJ2-2, with 11 positions matching TRBD2. The germline CDR1 and CDR2 sequences are SGHAT and FQNNGV. The CDR3 runs 16 residues. Germline trimming cut 4 bases from V and 5 bases from J; bases unmatched to any gene: 6. Here the CDR3 reads CASSSRGTSGTGELFF. The CDR3 region has the DNA TGTGCCAGCAGCTCCCGAGGGACTAGCGGAACCGGGGAGCTGTTTTTT.

This clone was observed a few times. The chain is built from TRBV5-1 and TRBJ2-2; TRBD1 matches at 8 bases. The germline V gene encodes CDR1 SGHRS and CDR2 YFSETQ. V shed 3 bases, J shed 7 bases, and the junction held 5 bases outside the gene matches. This CDR3 contains 14 residues. The CDR3: CASSWTGNGGELFF. CDR3 sequence (DNA): TGCGCCAGCAGCTGGACAGGGAACGGCGGGGAGCTGTTTTTT.

In its sample, this clone was seen a few times. This sequence joins TRBV4-2 and TRBJ2-5, with D tentatively TRBD2 (6 bases). Germline CDR1 reads LGHNA; CDR2 reads YNFKEQ. This CDR3 is 15 amino acids long. Trimming pared 1 base from V and 4 bases from J, leaving 13 bases between. For the CDR3, the DNA is TGTGCCAGCAGCCAAGGCAATAGCGGAGGAGAGACCCAGTACTTC. Its protein is CASSQGNSGGETQYF.

This clone has at least ten counts. The rearrangement joins TRBV7-2 to TRBJ1-5, with a weak D call TRBD1 (6 bases). This CDR3 contains 14 residues. Germline loops: CDR1 SGHTA, CDR2 FQGNSA. V shed 5 bases and J shed 7 bases, with 15 bases lying between them. Here the CDR3 reads CASSPRAGDQPQHF. In DNA, the CDR3 is TGTGCCAGCAGCCCTCGGGCAGGGGACCAGCCCCAGCATTTT.

This clone came up a few times. The rearrangement joins TRBV7-8 to TRBJ1-6; no definite D call. V shed 1 base and J shed 3 bases, with 4 bases lying between them. From germline, CDR1 is SGHVS and CDR2 FQNEAQ. There are 14 residues in the CDR3. CDR3 region: CASSLGRYNSPLHF. CDR3 in DNA: TGTGCCAGCAGCTTAGGGCGCTATAATTCACCCCTCCACTTT.

The chain is built from TRBV2 and TRBJ2-5; TRBD2 matches 7 bases. Germline CDR1 is SNHLY and CDR2 is FYNNEI. The CDR3 consists of 11 residues. The junction had 0 bases not matched to a gene; V was cut back by 6 bases and J by 5 bases. The CDR3 nucleotides read TGTGCCAGCAGCGGGAGGGAGACCCAGTACTTC. Protein: CASSGRETQYF.

This clone was picked up a small number of times. The chain combines TRBV4-1 with TRBJ1-1; D remains unclear. The length of the CDR3 is 14 residues. Germline loops: CDR1 MGHRA, CDR2 YSYEKL. V shed 0 bases and J shed 3 bases, with 8 bases lying between them. CDR3 residues: CASSQDPKDTEAFF. CDR3 DNA sequence: TGCGCCAGCAGCCAAGACCCCAAGGACACTGAAGCTTTCTTT.

Ten or more counts support this clone. The gene calls are TRBV6-5 and TRBJ1-1, with no clear D. V shed 4 bases and J shed 7 bases, with 10 bases lying between them. The CDR3 contains 12 residues. Germline V lookup: CDR1 MNHEY, CDR2 SVGAGI. CDR3 protein: CASSSGLLEAFF. The CDR3 DNA follows: TGTGCCAGCAGTTCAGGACTGCTTGAAGCTTTCTTT.

The rearrangement links TRBV7-8 to TRBJ1-5; D not certain. This CDR3 spans 14 amino acids. Germline V gene lookup returns CDR1 SGHVS and CDR2 FQNEAQ. The germline V and J ends were trimmed by 7 bases and 0 bases, with 10 bases remaining between them. Written as DNA, the CDR3 is TGTGCCAGCACCACACACAATAGCAATCAGCCCCAGCATTTT. This translates into CASTTHNSNQPQHF.

This clone has a count of ten or more. The V gene is TRBV6-5, the J gene TRBJ1-6; no reliable D call. CDR3 length equals 13 residues. Germline CDR1 reads MNHEY; CDR2 reads SVGAGI. Trimming left V 2 bases short and J 7 bases short, with 6 bases between. The DNA for the CDR3 is TGTGCCAGCAGTTACGCAGTGAATTCACCCCTCCACTTT. Amino acid sequence: CASSYAVNSPLHF.

This rearrangement joins TRBV5-1 to TRBJ2-3; the match to TRBD2 covers 10 bases. In germline, CDR1 is SGHRS, CDR2 YFSETQ. After removal of 8 bases from V and 0 bases from J, the junction contained 3 bases not matched to a gene. This CDR3 is 14 amino acids long. CDR3 bases: TGCGCCAGTACTAGCGGGGCCAGCACAGATACGCAGTATTTT. This codes for CASTSGASTDTQYF.

On this clone: In the same sample, other DNA sequences code for this CDR3. The chain carries TRBV19 and TRBJ1-5; D ambiguous. The ends were cut back, 5 bases at V and 1 base at J, with 9 bases in the middle. Germline assignment: CDR1 LNHDA and CDR2 SQIVND (reference sequence). This CDR3 spans 14 amino acids. The CDR3 is CASSGTASNQPQHF. CDR3 coding DNA: TGTGCCAGTAGTGGCACGGCGAGCAATCAGCCCCAGCATTTT.

The chain is built from TRBV5-1 and TRBJ2-7; tentatively, D is TRBD2 (6 bases). Germline V gene lookup returns CDR1 SGHRS and CDR2 YFSETQ. Trimming stripped 2 bases from V and 0 bases from J, with 12 bases between. The CDR3 loop spans 15 amino acids. The CDR3: CASSFIAGNSYEQYF. The CDR3 region has the DNA TGCGCCAGCAGCTTTATTGCGGGGAACTCCTACGAGCAGTACTTC.

This clone was detected a few times. The chain carries TRBV6-6 and TRBJ2-7, with 7 bases identical to TRBD1. CDR3 length equals 15 residues. The germline gives CDR1 MNHNY, CDR2 SVGAGI (reference sequence). Trimming took 5 bases from V and 0 from J; bases not matched to a gene: 7. CDR3 nucleotides: TGTGCCAGCAGTCCCGGGACAGCAAACTCCTACGAGCAGTACTTC. This codes for CASSPGTANSYEQYF.

This chain joins TRBV6-1 and TRBJ1-1; D is uncertain. The CDR3 has 11 amino acids. V shed 6 bases and J shed 5 bases, with 7 bases lying between them. The germline V gene encodes CDR1 MNHNS and CDR2 SASEGT. DNA of the CDR3: TGTGCCAGCAGGGCGATGACTGAAGCTTTCTTT. It specifies CASRAMTEAFF.

This clone was detected a few times. CDR3 sequence: CASSSLTFPYEQYF. In nucleotides, the CDR3 is TGTGCCAGCAGCTCCCTCACTTTTCCCTACGAGCAGTACTTC. V is TRBV7-2 and J is TRBJ2-7; D is unresolved. Between the trimmed V and J ends, which lost 4 bases and 2 bases, there was a span of 12 bases. Germline lookup yields CDR1 SGHTA and CDR2 FQGNSA. The CDR3 has 14 residues.